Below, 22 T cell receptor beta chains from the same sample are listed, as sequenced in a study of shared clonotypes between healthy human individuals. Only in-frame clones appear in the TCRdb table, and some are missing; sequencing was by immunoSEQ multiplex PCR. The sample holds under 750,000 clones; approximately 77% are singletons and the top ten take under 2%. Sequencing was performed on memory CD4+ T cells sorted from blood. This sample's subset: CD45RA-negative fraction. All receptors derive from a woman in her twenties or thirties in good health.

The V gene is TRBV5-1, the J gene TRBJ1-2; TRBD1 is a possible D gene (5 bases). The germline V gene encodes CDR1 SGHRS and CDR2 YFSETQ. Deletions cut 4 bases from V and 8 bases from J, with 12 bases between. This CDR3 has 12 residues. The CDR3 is CASSAGHIGYTF. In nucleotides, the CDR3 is TGCGCCAGCAGCGCCGGACATATCGGCTACACCTTC.

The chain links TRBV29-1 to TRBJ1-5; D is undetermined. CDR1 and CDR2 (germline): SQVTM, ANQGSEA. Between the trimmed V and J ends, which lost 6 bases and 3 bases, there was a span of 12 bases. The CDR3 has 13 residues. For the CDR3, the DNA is TGCAGCGTCGGCCGGGGTCTCAATCAGCCCCAGCATTTT. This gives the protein CSVGRGLNQPQHF.

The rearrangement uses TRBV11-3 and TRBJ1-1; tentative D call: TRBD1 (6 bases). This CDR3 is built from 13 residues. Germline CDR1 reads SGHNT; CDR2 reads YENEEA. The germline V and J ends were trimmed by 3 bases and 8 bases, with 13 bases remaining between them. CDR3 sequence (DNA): TGTGCCAGCAGCTTCTTCCCTGGGACAGAAGCTTTCTTT. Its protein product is CASSFFPGTEAFF.

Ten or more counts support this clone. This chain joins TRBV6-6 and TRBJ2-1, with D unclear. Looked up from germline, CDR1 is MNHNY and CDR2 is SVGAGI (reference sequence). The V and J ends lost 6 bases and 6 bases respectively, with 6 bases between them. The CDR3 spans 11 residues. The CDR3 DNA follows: TGTGCCAGCAGGGCCCTCAATGAGCAGTTCTTC. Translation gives CASRALNEQFF.

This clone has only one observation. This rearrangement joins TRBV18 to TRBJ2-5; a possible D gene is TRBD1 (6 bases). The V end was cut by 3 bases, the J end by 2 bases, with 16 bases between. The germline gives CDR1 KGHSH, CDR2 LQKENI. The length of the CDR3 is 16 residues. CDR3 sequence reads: CASSPGAASQQETQYF. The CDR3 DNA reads TGTGCCAGCTCACCGGGGGCAGCCTCACAACAAGAGACCCAGTACTTC.

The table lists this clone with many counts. The CDR3 loop reads CASSADRGQSYGYTF. CDR3 bases: TGTGCCAGCAGTGCTGACAGGGGGCAAAGCTATGGCTACACCTTC. The genes are TRBV25-1 and TRBJ1-2, with 10 bases matching TRBD1. CDR3 length equals 15 residues. CDR1 is MGHDK and CDR2 is SYGVNS in the germline V gene. The junction had 6 bases not matched to a gene; V was cut back by 4 bases and J by 4 bases.

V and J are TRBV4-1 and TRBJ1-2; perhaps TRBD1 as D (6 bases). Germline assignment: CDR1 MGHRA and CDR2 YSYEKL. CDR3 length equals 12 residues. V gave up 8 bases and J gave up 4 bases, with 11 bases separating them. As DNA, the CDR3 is TGCGCCAGCGGACCGACAGGCTATGGCTACACCTTC. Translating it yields CASGPTGYGYTF.

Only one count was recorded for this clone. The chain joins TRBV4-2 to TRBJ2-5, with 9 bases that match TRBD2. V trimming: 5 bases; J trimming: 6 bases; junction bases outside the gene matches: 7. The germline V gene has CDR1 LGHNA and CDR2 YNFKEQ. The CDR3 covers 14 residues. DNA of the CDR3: TGTGCCAGCAGCACAGCGGGAGGTTCTCAGACCCAGTACTTC. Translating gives CASSTAGGSQTQYF.

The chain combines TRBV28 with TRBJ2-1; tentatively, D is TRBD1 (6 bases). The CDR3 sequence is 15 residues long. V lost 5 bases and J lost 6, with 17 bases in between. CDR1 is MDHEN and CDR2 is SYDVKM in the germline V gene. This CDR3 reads CASSEDRISVNEQFF. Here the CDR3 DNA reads TGTGCCAGCAGTGAAGACAGGATCTCCGTCAATGAGCAGTTCTTC.

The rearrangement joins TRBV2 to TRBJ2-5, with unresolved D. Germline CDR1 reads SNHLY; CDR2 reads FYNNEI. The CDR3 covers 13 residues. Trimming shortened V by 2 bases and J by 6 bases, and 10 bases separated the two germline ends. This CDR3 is CASSELGLQTQYF. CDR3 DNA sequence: TGTGCCAGCAGTGAATTGGGTTTGCAGACCCAGTACTTC. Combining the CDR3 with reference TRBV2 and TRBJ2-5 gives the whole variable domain EPEVTQTPSHQVTQMGQEVILRCVPISNHLYFYWYRQILGQKVEFLVSFYNNEISEKSEIFDDQFSVERPDGSNFTLKIRSTKLEDSAMYFCASSELGLQTQYFGPGTRLLVL.

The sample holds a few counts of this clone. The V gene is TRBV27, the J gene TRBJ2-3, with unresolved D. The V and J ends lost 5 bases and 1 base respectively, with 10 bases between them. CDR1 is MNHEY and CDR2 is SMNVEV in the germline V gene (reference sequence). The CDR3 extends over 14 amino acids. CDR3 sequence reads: CASSPDGGTDTQYF. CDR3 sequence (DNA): TGTGCCAGCAGTCCCGACGGTGGCACAGATACGCAGTATTTT.

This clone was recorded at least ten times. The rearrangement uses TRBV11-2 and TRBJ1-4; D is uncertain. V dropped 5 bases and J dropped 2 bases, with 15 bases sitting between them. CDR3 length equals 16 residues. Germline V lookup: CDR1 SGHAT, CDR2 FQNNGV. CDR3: CASSKRGDGTNEKLFF. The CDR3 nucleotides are TGTGCCAGCAGCAAGCGGGGAGATGGGACTAATGAAAAACTGTTTTTT.

In DNA form, the CDR3 reads TGCGCCAGCAGTGAGAACAGCGAAAAACTGTTTTTT. The encoded protein is CASSENSEKLFF. V is TRBV10-1 and J is TRBJ1-4, with unresolved D. Trimming took 2 bases from V and 8 from J, leaving 6 bases between them. This CDR3 has 12 residues. In germline, CDR1 is WNHNN, CDR2 SYGVQD (reference sequence).

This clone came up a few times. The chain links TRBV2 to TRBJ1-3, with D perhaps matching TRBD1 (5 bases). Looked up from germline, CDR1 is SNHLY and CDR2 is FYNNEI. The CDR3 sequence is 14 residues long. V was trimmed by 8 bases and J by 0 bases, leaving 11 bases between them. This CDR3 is CASGAVSSGNTIYF. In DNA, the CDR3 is TGTGCCAGCGGGGCAGTCTCCTCTGGAAACACCATATATTTT.

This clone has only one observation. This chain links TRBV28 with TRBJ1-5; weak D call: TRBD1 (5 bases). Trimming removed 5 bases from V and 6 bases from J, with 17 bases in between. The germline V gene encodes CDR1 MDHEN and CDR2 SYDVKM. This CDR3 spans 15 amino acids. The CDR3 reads CASSPGGFRAQPQHF. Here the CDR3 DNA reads TGTGCCAGCAGTCCGGGGGGGTTCCGGGCTCAGCCCCAGCATTTT.

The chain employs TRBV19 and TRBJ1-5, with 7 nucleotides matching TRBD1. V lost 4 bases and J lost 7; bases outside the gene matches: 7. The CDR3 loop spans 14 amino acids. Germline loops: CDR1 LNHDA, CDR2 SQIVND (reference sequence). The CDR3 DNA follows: TGTGCCAGTAGTACAACAGGGGAAGGACAGCCCCAGCATTTT. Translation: CASSTTGEGQPQHF.

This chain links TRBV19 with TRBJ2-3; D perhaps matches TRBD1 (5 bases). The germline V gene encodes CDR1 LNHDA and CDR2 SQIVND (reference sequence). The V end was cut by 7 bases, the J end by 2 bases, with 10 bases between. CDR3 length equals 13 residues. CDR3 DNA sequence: TGTGCCAGTACGAAGGGGTACACAGATACGCAGTATTTT. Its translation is CASTKGYTDTQYF.

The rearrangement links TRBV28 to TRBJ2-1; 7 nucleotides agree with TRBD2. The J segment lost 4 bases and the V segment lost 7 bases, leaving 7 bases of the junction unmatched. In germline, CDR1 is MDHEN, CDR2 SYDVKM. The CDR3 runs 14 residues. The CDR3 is CASNVAGGYNEQFF. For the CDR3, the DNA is TGTGCCAGCAACGTAGCCGGGGGGTACAATGAGCAGTTCTTC. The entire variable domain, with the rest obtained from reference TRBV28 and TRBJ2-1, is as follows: DVKVTQSSRYLVKRTGEKVFLECVQDMDHENMFWYRQDPGLGLRLIYFSYDVKMKEKGDIPEGYSVSREKKERFSLILESASTNQTSMYLCASNVAGGYNEQFFGPGTRLTVL.

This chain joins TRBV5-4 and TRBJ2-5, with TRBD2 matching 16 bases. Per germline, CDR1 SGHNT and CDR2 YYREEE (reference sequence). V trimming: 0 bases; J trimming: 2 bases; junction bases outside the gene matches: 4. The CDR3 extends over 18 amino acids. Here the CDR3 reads CASSLGGLAGGIQETQYF. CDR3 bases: TGTGCCAGCAGCTTGGGGGGACTAGCGGGAGGGATTCAAGAGACCCAGTACTTC.

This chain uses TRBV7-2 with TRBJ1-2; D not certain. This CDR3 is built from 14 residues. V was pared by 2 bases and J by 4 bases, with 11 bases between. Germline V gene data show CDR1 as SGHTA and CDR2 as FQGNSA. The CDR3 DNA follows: TGTGCCAGCAGCTTAAGTAAGGGCCCCTATGGCTACACCTTC. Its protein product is CASSLSKGPYGYTF.

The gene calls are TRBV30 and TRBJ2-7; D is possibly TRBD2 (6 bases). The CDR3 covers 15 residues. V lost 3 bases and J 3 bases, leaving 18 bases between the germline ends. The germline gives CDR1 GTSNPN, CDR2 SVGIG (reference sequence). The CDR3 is CAWSLRGSGRYEQYF. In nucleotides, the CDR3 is TGTGCCTGGAGCTTGCGAGGTAGCGGTCGCTACGAGCAGTACTTC.

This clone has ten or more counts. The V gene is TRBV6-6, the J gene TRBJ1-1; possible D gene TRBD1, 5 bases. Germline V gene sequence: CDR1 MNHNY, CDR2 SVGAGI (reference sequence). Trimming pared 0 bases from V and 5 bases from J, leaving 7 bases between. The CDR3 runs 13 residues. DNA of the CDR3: TGTGCCAGCAGTTACTCAGGGGTAACTGAAGCTTTCTTT. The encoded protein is CASSYSGVTEAFF.